This T cell receptor beta chain was profiled in a study of blood T cell repertoires in COVID-19. The CDR3 is 17 residues long. V was pared by 6 bases and J by 2 bases, with 9 bases of the junction left unmatched. Germline CDR1 is SNHLY and CDR2 is FYNNEI. The method was immunoSEQ multiplex PCR; TCRdb's version includes in-frame clones alone and lacks a portion of them. The sample consists of fewer than 250,000 clones, more than 70% of them appearing once. Participant-reported clinical history was the basis for cohort assignment. This clone has only one observation. The rearrangement links TRBV2 to TRBJ1-6; 8 bases are a match to TRBD1. The receptor was derived from a woman under 30 who had recovered from COVID-19. Sequences were obtained from PBMCs or T cells enriched from blood (not recorded which). CDR3 loop: CASRSLTGEAYNSPLHF. The CDR3 nucleotides are TGTGCCAGCAGGAGCCTGACAGGGGAAGCCTATAATTCACCCCTCCACTTT.